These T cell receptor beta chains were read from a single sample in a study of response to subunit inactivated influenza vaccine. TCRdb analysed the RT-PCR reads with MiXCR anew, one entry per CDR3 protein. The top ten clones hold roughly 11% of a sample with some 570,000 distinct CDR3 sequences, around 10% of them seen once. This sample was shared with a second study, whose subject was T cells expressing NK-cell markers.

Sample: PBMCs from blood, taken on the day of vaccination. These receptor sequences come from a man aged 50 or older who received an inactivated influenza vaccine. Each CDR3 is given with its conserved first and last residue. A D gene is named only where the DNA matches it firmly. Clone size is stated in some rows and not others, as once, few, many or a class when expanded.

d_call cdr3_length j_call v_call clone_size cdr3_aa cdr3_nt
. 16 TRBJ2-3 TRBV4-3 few CASSLDAVSSTDTQYF TGCGCCAGCAGCCTAGATGCTGTATCTAGCACAGATACGCAGTATTTT
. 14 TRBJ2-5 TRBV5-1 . CASSLEGTKETQYF TGCGCCAGCAGCTTGGAAGGGACCAAAGAGACCCAGTACTTC
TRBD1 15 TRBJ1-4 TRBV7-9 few CASSVGQGSNEKLFF TGTGCCAGCAGCGTGGGACAGGGATCTAATGAAAAACTGTTTTTT
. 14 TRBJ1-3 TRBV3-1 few CASSQVSSGNTIYF TGTGCCAGCAGCCAAGTGAGTTCTGGAAACACCATATATTTT
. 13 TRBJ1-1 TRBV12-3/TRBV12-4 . CASTLQLNTEAFF TGTGCCAGCACCCTTCAGCTGAACACTGAAGCTTTCTTT
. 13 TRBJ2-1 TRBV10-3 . CAIMAEAHNEQFF TGTGCCATCATGGCGGAGGCCCACAATGAGCAGTTCTTC
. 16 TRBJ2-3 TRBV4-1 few CASSQGLTGPRDTQYF TGCGCCAGCAGCCAGGGGTTAACAGGGCCCAGGGATACGCAGTATTTT
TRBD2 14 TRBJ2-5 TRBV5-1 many CASSPGTNQETQYF TGCGCCAGCAGCCCGGGGACTAACCAAGAGACCCAGTACTTC
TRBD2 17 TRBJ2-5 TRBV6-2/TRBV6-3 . CASSPRGLLSRIVAQYF TGTGCCAGCAGTCCAAGGGGACTACTATCCCGCATAGTAGCCCAGTACTTC
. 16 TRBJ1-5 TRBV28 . CASSPPRGRGYQPQHF TGTGCCAGCAGTCCCCCAAGGGGCAGGGGTTACCAGCCCCAGCATTTT
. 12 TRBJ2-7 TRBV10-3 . CASGTLDYEQYF TGTGCCAGCGGGACCTTGGATTACGAGCAGTACTTC
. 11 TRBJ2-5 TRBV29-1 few CSTWTAKTQYF TGCAGCACCTGGACAGCCAAGACCCAGTACTTC
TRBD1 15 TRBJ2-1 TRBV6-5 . CASSYEWGQINEQFF TGTGCCAGCAGTTACGAGTGGGGACAGATCAATGAGCAGTTCTTC
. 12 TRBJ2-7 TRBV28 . CASVGAAYEQYF TGTGCCAGTGTGGGGGCAGCCTACGAGCAGTACTTC
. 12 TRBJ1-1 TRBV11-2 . CASPGGNTEAFF TGTGCCAGCCCGGGGGGGAACACTGAAGCTTTCTTT
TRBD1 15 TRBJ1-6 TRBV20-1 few CSALGQGAYNSPLHF TGCAGTGCTCTCGGACAGGGGGCCTATAATTCACCCCTCCACTTT
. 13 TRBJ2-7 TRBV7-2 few CASSWAADYEQYF TGTGCCAGCAGCTGGGCAGCGGACTACGAGCAGTACTTC
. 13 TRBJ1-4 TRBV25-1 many CASSAAGSEKLFF TGTGCCAGCAGTGCCGCGGGGAGTGAAAAACTGTTTTTT
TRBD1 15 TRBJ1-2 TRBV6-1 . CASTRGTGRDYGYTF TGTGCCAGCACCAGGGGGACGGGGCGCGACTATGGCTACACCTTC
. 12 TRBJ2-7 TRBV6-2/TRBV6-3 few CASSHGTYEQYF TGTGCCAGCAGTCACGGGACTTACGAGCAGTACTTC
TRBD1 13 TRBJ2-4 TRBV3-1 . CASSRQGVNIQYF TGTGCCAGTTCGAGGCAGGGGGTAAACATTCAGTACTTC
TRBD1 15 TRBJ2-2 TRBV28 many CASRSGTDYTGELFF TGTGCCAGCAGGTCCGGGACAGATTACACCGGGGAGCTGTTTTTT
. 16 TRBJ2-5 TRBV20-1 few CSARDPGTTYQETQYF TGCAGTGCTAGAGACCCCGGGACCACCTACCAAGAGACCCAGTACTTC
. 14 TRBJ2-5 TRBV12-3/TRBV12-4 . CASSFIRGAETQYF TGTGCCAGCAGTTTTATACGGGGGGCGGAGACCCAGTACTTC
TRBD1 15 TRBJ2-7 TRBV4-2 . CASSQEGTGGYEQYF TGTGCCAGCAGCCAAGAGGGGACAGGGGGCTACGAGCAGTACTTC
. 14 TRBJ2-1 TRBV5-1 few CASSSRAFDNEQFF TGCGCCAGCAGCTCCCGGGCGTTCGACAATGAGCAGTTCTTC